This T cell receptor (beta chain) was profiled in a study of T cells in Graves' hyperthyroidism and ophthalmopathy. Many counts were recorded for this clonotype. Amplification of TCR beta CDR3 regions was performed using RNA transcripts as template. First-round RT-PCR targeting the TCR CDR3 was performed with the HTBI primer set. TCRdb analysed the multiplex PCR reads with MiXCR anew, one entry per CDR3 protein. This sample carries hundreds of thousands of distinct CDR3 sequences, around 13% of them seen once, and the ten largest clones take about 12%. Germline V gene data show CDR1 as GTSNPN and CDR2 as SVGIG (reference sequence). V lost 4 bases and J lost 5, with 8 bases in between. This CDR3 is 12 amino acids long.

The V and J genes are TRBV30 and TRBJ2-2; D uncertain. Source material: blood. This clonotype was sampled from a woman between 50 and 59 years old with Graves' ophthalmopathy. CDR3 bases: TGTGCCTGGACCAGACTTACCGGGGAGCTGTTTTTT. This encodes CAWTRLTGELFF.